What follows is one T cell receptor (beta chain) and its context. The target antigen is unknown. Other DNA sequences of this sample code for an identical CDR3. Profiled with immunoSEQ multiplex PCR; TCRdb holds only in-frame clones, not every one. The table lists 2 million to 2.5 million clones, roughly 92% of them singletons. These data belong to a study of shared clonotypes between healthy human individuals. All donors were Caucasian adults living in Nashville, Tennessee. The study, taken as a whole, reports: Naive CD4 clonotypes overlapped across a few donors at approximately 4.5%.

CDR3 length: 15 amino acids. J was trimmed by 0 bases and V by 1 base; bases with no gene match: 1. CDR1 KGHSH and CDR2 LQKENI come from the germline V gene. This chain connects TRBV18 to TRBJ2-7; 9 nucleotides align to TRBD2. The sequencing input was naive CD4+ T cells from PBMCs. Stated subset: CD45RA+ positively selected. This clonotype was obtained from a young man in good health. Some clones in this sample may be carry-over from other donors' samples. CDR3 loop: CASSPLAGASYEQYF. The DNA for the CDR3 is TGTGCCAGCTCACCACTAGCGGGAGCCTCCTACGAGCAGTACTTC.